These 3 T cell receptor beta chains were sequenced from one sample in a study of T cell repertoires in cytomegalovirus infection. Using its own MiXCR run on the reads, TCRdb lists one record per CDR3 protein. Altogether about 230,000 distinct CDR3 sequences are present, over 20% being singletons, with the ten largest covering 15% to 20%. Sequencing was done on a sample of CD8+ T cells from PBMCs. These receptors all stem from a human donor in good health (CMV status not recorded). Some clones in this sample may be carry-over from other donors' samples.

As DNA, the CDR3 is TGTGCCAGCAGCTCAAGGACAGGGGACGAAAAACTGTTTTTT. Amino acid sequence: CASSSRTGDEKLFF. V is TRBV7-9 and J is TRBJ1-4, with 9 bases lining up with TRBD1. V lost 4 bases and J lost 8; bases outside the gene matches: 5. CDR3 length: 14 amino acids. Germline V gives CDR1 SEHNR, CDR2 FQNEAQ (reference sequence).

This sequence joins TRBV19 and TRBJ1-2; D is undetermined. The CDR3 is 14 amino acids. V was pared by 3 bases and J by 4 bases, with 12 bases between. Germline V gives CDR1 LNHDA, CDR2 SQIVND (reference sequence). CDR3 protein: CASSIARGSYGYTF. CDR3 coding DNA: TGTGCCAGTAGTATCGCCCGCGGGAGCTATGGCTACACCTTC. The full variable domain, its missing parts supplied by reference TRBV19 and TRBJ1-2, is DGGITQSPKYLFRKEGQNVTLSCEQNLNHDAMYWYRQDPGQGLRLIYYSQIVNDFQKGDIAEGYSVSREKKESFPLTVTSAQKNPTAFYLCASSIARGSYGYTFGSGTRLTVV.

In this sample, this clonotype turned up many times. In DNA, the CDR3 is TGTGCCAGCAGGGCTATGAGATGGTCTGAAGCTTTCTTT. As protein: CASRAMRWSEAFF. The chain combines TRBV27 with TRBJ1-1; D not resolved. This CDR3 spans 13 amino acids. Trimming left V 6 bases short and J 6 bases short, with 14 bases between. Germline V gene sequence: CDR1 MNHEY, CDR2 SMNVEV (reference sequence).